The rows below give T cell receptor beta chains drawn from one sample of a study of molecular identifiers for immune sequencing clone quantification. One entry per CDR3 protein, called by TCRdb with MiXCR from the PCR reads. The sample has 90,000 to 120,000 distinct CDR3 sequences; under 40% are singletons. The sequenced sample was naive CD8+ T cells from blood, with Jurkat cell RNA spiked in. These receptors came from a human donor in good health. Some libraries in this study had Jurkat cell RNA spiked in. The CDR3 runs from the conserved cysteine through the conserved F or W. D genes are given only for firm matches. Part of the rows lack a size; the others show once, few, many or a class for expanded clones.

j_call | v_call | d_call | clone_size | cdr3_aa | cdr3_nt
TRBJ2-7 | TRBV28 | . | . | CASSKGVKDEQYF | TGTGCCAGCAGTAAGGGGGTCAAAGACGAGCAGTACTTC
TRBJ2-7 | TRBV9 | . | . | CASSAAGTNSYEQYF | TGTGCCAGCAGCGCGGCCGGGACAAACTCCTACGAGCAGTACTTC
TRBJ1-1 | TRBV11-2 | . | many | CASSLGIGLNTEAFF | TGTGCCAGCAGCTTAGGAATCGGGCTGAACACTGAAGCTTTCTTT
TRBJ2-7 | TRBV5-6 | TRBD2 | few | CASSLMFLAGGYEQYF | TGTGCCAGCAGCTTGATGTTCCTAGCGGGAGGGTACGAGCAGTACTTC
TRBJ1-1 | TRBV6-2/TRBV6-3 | . | few | CASSPGQKNTEAFF | TGTGCCAGCAGCCCCGGACAGAAGAACACTGAAGCTTTCTTT
TRBJ2-3 | TRBV10-3 | TRBD2 | . | CAISEILAGVADSQYF | TGTGCCATCAGTGAGATACTAGCGGGAGTCGCAGATTCGCAGTATTTT
TRBJ1-1 | TRBV18 | . | few | CASSHRGSRPDTEAFF | TGTGCCAGCTCACATCGTGGGTCGAGGCCCGACACTGAAGCTTTCTTT
TRBJ1-5 | TRBV20-1 | . | . | CSVGRGNQPQHF | TGCAGTGTAGGACGAGGCAATCAGCCCCAGCATTTT
TRBJ1-5 | TRBV9 | TRBD1 | few | CASGQGYSNQPQHF | TGTGCCAGCGGACAGGGTTATAGCAATCAGCCCCAGCATTTT
TRBJ2-7 | TRBV5-8 | . | few | CASSLGEASSYEQYF | TGTGCCAGCAGCTTGGGAGAGGCAAGCTCCTACGAGCAGTACTTC
TRBJ1-4 | TRBV7-9 | . | many | CASSLAVNEKLFF | TGTGCCAGCAGCTTAGCAGTTAATGAAAAACTGTTTTTT
TRBJ2-7 | TRBV13 | TRBD2 | . | CASSLGLAGYEQYF | TGTGCCAGCAGCTTAGGACTAGCGGGCTACGAGCAGTACTTC
TRBJ2-7 | TRBV12-3/TRBV12-4 | TRBD1 | . | CASSLDRAYEQYF | TGTGCCAGCAGCCTCGACAGGGCCTACGAGCAGTACTTC
TRBJ2-1 | TRBV2 | TRBD2 | . | CASRSGTSGDNEQFF | TGTGCCAGCAGGAGTGGGACTAGCGGTGACAATGAGCAGTTCTTC
TRBJ2-2 | TRBV6-2/TRBV6-3 | . | once | CASRYIPGTNTGELLF | TGTGCCAGCAGATATATCCCGGGGACGAACACCGGGGAGCTGTTATTT
TRBJ2-3 | TRBV27 | . | many | CASSLFQVDTQYF | TGTGCCAGCAGTTTATTTCAGGTCGATACGCAGTATTTT
TRBJ2-3 | TRBV19 | . | few | CASSIYEGTDTQYF | TGTGCCAGTAGTATATATGAGGGAACAGATACGCAGTATTTT
TRBJ2-7 | TRBV19 | TRBD2 | many | CASSPWTSGNEQYF | TGTGCCAGTAGTCCTTGGACTAGCGGGAACGAGCAGTACTTC
TRBJ2-7 | TRBV19 | TRBD1 | few | CASSITGTAASYEQYF | TGTGCCAGTAGTATTACCGGGACAGCGGCTTCCTACGAGCAGTACTTC
TRBJ2-1 | TRBV6-5 | . | many | CASQLNKGYNEQFF | TGTGCCAGCCAGCTGAATAAGGGGTACAATGAGCAGTTCTTC
TRBJ1-3 | TRBV4-2 | . | many | CASSQEVMSGNTIYF | TGTGCCAGCAGCCAAGAGGTGATGTCTGGAAACACCATATATTTT
TRBJ2-3 | TRBV9 | . | . | CASSSHRTDTQYF | TGTGCCAGCAGCAGTCACCGCACAGATACGCAGTATTTT
TRBJ2-5 | TRBV7-6 | TRBD1 | many | CASSGGQGGTQYF | TGTGCCAGCAGCGGCGGACAGGGCGGGACCCAGTACTTC
TRBJ2-2 | TRBV6-2/TRBV6-3 | . | few | CASSYAGTGELFF | TGTGCCAGCAGTTATGCAGGGACCGGGGAGCTGTTTTTT
TRBJ2-4 | TRBV6-2/TRBV6-3 | . | . | CASSYPPSGSKDIQYF | TGTGCCAGCAGTTACCCCCCATCCGGGAGTAAAGACATTCAGTACTTC
TRBJ2-7 | TRBV28 | TRBD2 | once | CASSPLGTSAYEQYF | TGTGCCAGCAGTCCACTCGGGACTAGCGCCTACGAGCAGTACTTC
TRBJ2-3 | TRBV6-5 | . | . | CASSSEALGTDTQYF | TGTGCCAGCAGTTCAGAGGCTTTAGGCACAGATACGCAGTATTTT
TRBJ2-7 | TRBV20-1 | . | . | CSARGVYHYEQYF | TGCAGTGCTAGAGGGGTCTATCACTACGAGCAGTACTTC
TRBJ2-1 | TRBV5-3 | . | . | CARSLARLVYNEQFF | TGTGCCAGAAGCTTGGCTCGCCTAGTTTACAATGAGCAGTTCTTC
TRBJ2-1 | TRBV15 | . | . | CATSRGGRPYNEQFF | TGTGCCACCAGCAGAGGCGGCAGGCCATACAATGAGCAGTTCTTC
TRBJ2-1 | TRBV19 | . | few | CASRGGSYNEQFF | TGTGCCAGTCGAGGGGGCTCCTACAATGAGCAGTTCTTC
TRBJ2-3 | TRBV19 | TRBD1 | . | CASWDSPDTQYF | TGTGCCAGTTGGGACAGCCCCGATACGCAGTATTTT
TRBJ2-7 | TRBV20-1 | TRBD2 | . | CSANPTSGRIYEQYF | TGCAGTGCTAATCCGACTAGCGGGAGAATATACGAGCAGTACTTC
TRBJ1-1 | TRBV29-1 | . | many | CSVEGNTEAFF | TGCAGCGTTGAAGGGAACACTGAAGCTTTCTTT
TRBJ2-7 | TRBV4-2 | TRBD1 | many | CASSPTPGQAAEQYF | TGTGCCAGCAGCCCAACTCCGGGACAGGCGGCCGAGCAGTACTTC
TRBJ1-5 | TRBV29-1 | . | few | CSVGGGGQPQHF | TGCAGCGTTGGAGGAGGTGGCCAGCCCCAGCATTTT
TRBJ2-5 | TRBV28 | . | many | CASSLESDQETQYF | TGTGCCAGCAGTTTAGAGTCGGATCAAGAGACCCAGTACTTC
TRBJ2-7 | TRBV6-1 | TRBD2 | . | CACRLDGGLAGGEQYF | TGTGCCTGCAGGTTGGATGGGGGACTAGCGGGTGGCGAGCAGTACTTC
TRBJ1-5 | TRBV12-3/TRBV12-4 | . | . | CASSWRSDQPQHF | TGTGCCAGCAGTTGGCGTTCCGATCAGCCCCAGCATTTT
TRBJ1-1 | TRBV19 | . | . | CASNSPNTEASF | TGTGCCAGTAATTCGCCAAACACTGAAGCTTCCTTT
TRBJ2-2 | TRBV28 | . | . | CASSFGGSGELFF | TGTGCCAGCAGTTTTGGGGGGTCCGGGGAGCTGTTTTTT
TRBJ1-1 | TRBV6-5 | . | . | CASSYTGTSEAFF | TGTGCCAGCAGTTACACAGGGACGTCTGAAGCTTTCTTT
TRBJ2-6 | TRBV7-6 | . | . | CASSRSYGTGYDSGATVLTF | TGTGCCAGCAGCCGATCGTATGGGACTGGGTACGACTCTGGGGCCACCGTCCTGACTTTC
TRBJ2-7 | TRBV7-4 | . | many | CASSEYEQYF | TGTGCCAGCAGCGAATACGAGCAGTACTTC
TRBJ2-7 | TRBV7-9 | TRBD1 | few | CASSPARDRADEQYF | TGTGCCAGCAGTCCAGCTCGGGACAGGGCGGACGAGCAGTACTTC
TRBJ1-4 | TRBV6-5 | . | . | CASSFSPLIGEKQFF | TGTGCCAGCAGTTTCTCGCCCCTGATAGGGGAAAAACAGTTTTTT
TRBJ2-5 | TRBV27 | . | . | CASSYTAEAQYF | TGTGCCAGCAGTTACACAGCGGAGGCCCAGTACTTC
TRBJ2-5 | TRBV9 | TRBD1 | . | CASSASWTGDPETQYF | TGTGCCAGCAGCGCCTCGTGGACAGGGGACCCAGAGACCCAGTACTTC
TRBJ1-5 | TRBV19 | . | few | CASNGGAGQPQHF | TGTGCCAGTAATGGAGGCGCCGGGCAGCCCCAGCATTTT
TRBJ1-4 | TRBV9 | TRBD1 | few | CASSVGGGGLNEKLFF | TGTGCCAGCAGCGTAGGTGGAGGGGGCCTAAATGAAAAACTGTTTTTT
TRBJ1-1 | TRBV6-2/TRBV6-3 | . | many | CASSRTTLTRVTEAFF | TGTGCCAGCAGCAGAACAACTTTGACCAGGGTTACTGAAGCTTTCTTT
TRBJ2-3 | TRBV2 | TRBD1 | . | CAGSLSRTGGETDTQYF | TGTGCCGGCAGCCTCTCTCGGACAGGGGGCGAAACAGATACGCAGTATTTT